This T cell receptor beta chain was sequenced for a study of cytomegalovirus exposure and HLA in healthy donors (dated 2017 in TCRdb). As for the study more broadly: The 500 to 700 repertoires of the first cohort and the roughly 120 validation repertoires were produced on the same platform, according to a later analysis. Along with the approximately 620-subject first cohort, a separate validation cohort of over a hundred different subjects was used. The study combined high-throughput TCR immunosequencing, statistical association of individual TCRs with disease status, and machine learning to predict cytomegalovirus infection status. The study was designed to test whether signatures of past pathogen exposure could be identified by cataloging public T cell receptors. Here is what the overall study found, with its caveats: The authors suggested that the approach could potentially be generalized to other disease states and immunological phenotypes. Subsequent analysis determined that TCRs grouped into clusters in the first cohort also showed a tendency toward co-occurrence across the 130 or so validation repertoires, and 94% of cluster scores exceeded 0. In vitro tests confirmed that a few of the cytomegalovirus-associated TCR beta chains recognize cytomegalovirus antigens. A later analysis had no HLA typing for the validation cohort, so co-occurrence there was scored across all 120 repertoires. Across donors, most TCR sequences were observed very rarely, whereas some public TCRs were present in many individuals. The study gave a list of 150 to 200 TCR beta chains associated with cytomegalovirus. Cytomegalovirus status was reported to be diagnosed by the classifier with high specificity and sensitivity in both the original and validation cohorts.

Library generation was performed with the immunoSEQ multiplex PCR assay. Concerning the study's data processing: To diagnose cytomegalovirus status from the catalog of TCR beta chain sequences, a statistical classification framework was built. Not all clones reach the TCRdb copy of this immuneACCESS table, which keeps in-frame sequences only. Checked studies attribute under half of the gap to unresolved V genes and leave the rest unexplained. D and trimming come from the DNA, and the V and J calls and clone size come from that table. The sample yields fewer than 120,000 clones; roughly 90% were counted once. The biggest ten clones account for 1.5% to 2% of the sample. About this clone: The target of this receptor is not known. No qualities accompany the bases; no much larger clone lies one base away.

Separate from the roughly 650-subject first cohort, the validation cohort of 95 to 150 subjects was the group to which the donors belonged. Taken from the germline V gene (reference sequence), the CDR1 and CDR2 loops are MNHEY and SMNVEV. V is cut by 7 bases and J by 12 bases, and the space between the germline ends is 16 bases. The cysteine opens and the phenylalanine closes a CDR3 of 13 amino acids. The DNA shown is the 39-base CDR3, in frame from base 1. The source is a young woman in good health and CMV-seronegative. Sequencing used PBMCs. The chain was built from TRBV27 and TRBJ1-6; no D gene call is confident. CDR3 sequence: CASTPYTQEPLHF. The nucleotide sequence reads TGTGCCAGCACCCCTTACACCCAAGAACCCCTCCACTTT.